This T cell receptor (beta chain) is from a study of T cell changes during pregnancy in multiple sclerosis. Clones were sequenced by immunoSEQ multiplex PCR, and TCRdb holds only the in-frame ones, with some missing. The sample contains about 100,000 clones, almost 95% of which appear only once. CDR3 length: 21 residues. Trimming took 3 bases from V and 5 from J; bases not matched to a gene: 16. The germline gives CDR1 SNHLY, CDR2 FYNNEI. This rearrangement joins TRBV2 to TRBJ2-2, with 15 bases identical to TRBD2. This TCR was sampled from a female donor with multiple sclerosis, enrolled in a pregnancy study. This sample comprised peripheral blood, obtained before pregnancy. CDR3 loop: CASSDVGRTSGRAVETGELFF. The CDR3 DNA reads TGTGCCAGCAGTGATGTTGGTAGGACTAGCGGGAGGGCTGTCGAGACCGGGGAGCTGTTTTTT.